The rows below give T cell receptor beta chains drawn from one sample of a study of T-cell reconstitution after alpha-beta-depleted transplantation in children. Via MiXCR, TCRdb re-called the PCR reads, giving one row per CDR3 protein. The sample holds about 420,000 distinct CDR3 sequences, around 15% seen once. The sample in question was PBMCs, mostly from graft donor cells, obtained 360 days after TCRalphabeta/CD19-depleted stem cell transplant. The receptors were sampled from a boy younger than two who had a stem cell transplant for Wiskott-Aldrich syndrome, so the T cells may come from the graft donor. Each CDR3 is given with its conserved first and last residue. A D gene is named only where the DNA matches it firmly. Not all rows give a size; the values are once, few, many and, for expanded clones, a class.

j_call: TRBJ2-3; cdr3_length: 12; d_call: NA; v_call: TRBV29-1; clone_size: few; cdr3_nt: TGCAGCGTTGTACAGGGCACAGATACGCAGTATTTT; cdr3_aa: CSVVQGTDTQYF
j_call: TRBJ2-1; cdr3_length: 16; d_call: TRBD2; v_call: TRBV6-1; clone_size: few; cdr3_nt: TGTGCCAGCAGCCGAACCCTAGCGGGAAGAAGAGATGAGCAGTTCTTC; cdr3_aa: CASSRTLAGRRDEQFF
j_call: TRBJ2-7; cdr3_length: 17; d_call: TRBD2; v_call: TRBV15; clone_size: few; cdr3_nt: TGTGCCACCAGCAGAGATTGGGCTAGCGGGATCTCCTACGAGCAGTACTTC; cdr3_aa: CATSRDWASGISYEQYF
j_call: TRBJ2-3; cdr3_length: 14; d_call: NA; v_call: TRBV12-3/TRBV12-4; clone_size: once; cdr3_nt: TGTGCCAGCAGTTTTGGAGGGGGCGCAGATACGCAGTATTTT; cdr3_aa: CASSFGGGADTQYF
j_call: TRBJ2-7; cdr3_length: 16; d_call: TRBD2; v_call: TRBV3-1; clone_size: few; cdr3_nt: TGTGCCAGCAGCCAAGCTCATAGCGGGAGGCCCTACGAGCAGTACTTC; cdr3_aa: CASSQAHSGRPYEQYF
j_call: TRBJ2-5; cdr3_length: 14; d_call: NA; v_call: TRBV24-1; clone_size: NA; cdr3_nt: TGTGCCACCAGTCCAGATCAGGGTGAAGAGACCCAGTACTTC; cdr3_aa: CATSPDQGEETQYF
j_call: TRBJ2-2; cdr3_length: 17; d_call: NA; v_call: TRBV7-2; clone_size: few; cdr3_nt: TGTGCCAGCAGCCCCCTAGGCTATGGAAGAAATACCGGGGAGCTGTTTTTT; cdr3_aa: CASSPLGYGRNTGELFF
j_call: TRBJ1-1; cdr3_length: 16; d_call: TRBD1; v_call: TRBV12-3/TRBV12-4; clone_size: few; cdr3_nt: TGTGCCAGCAGTTGGCCGACAGGGCGGGGGAACACTGAAGCTTTCTTT; cdr3_aa: CASSWPTGRGNTEAFF
j_call: TRBJ2-7; cdr3_length: 14; d_call: NA; v_call: TRBV12-3/TRBV12-4; clone_size: few; cdr3_nt: TGTGCCAGCAGTTTCGGAAGGGGAGGATACGAGCAGTACTTC; cdr3_aa: CASSFGRGGYEQYF
j_call: TRBJ1-5; cdr3_length: 14; d_call: NA; v_call: TRBV20-1; clone_size: NA; cdr3_nt: TGCAGTGCTAGAGGGCAGTTGTTCAATCAGCCCCAGCATTTT; cdr3_aa: CSARGQLFNQPQHF
j_call: TRBJ2-2; cdr3_length: 14; d_call: NA; v_call: TRBV2; clone_size: NA; cdr3_nt: TGTGCCAGCAGTGGGCTTGGGGTAGGCGGGGAGCTGTTTTTT; cdr3_aa: CASSGLGVGGELFF
j_call: TRBJ2-1; cdr3_length: 12; d_call: NA; v_call: TRBV6-1; clone_size: few; cdr3_nt: TGTGCCAGCAGTGAAGCGTGGGTGGGTCAGTTCTTC; cdr3_aa: CASSEAWVGQFF
j_call: TRBJ2-4; cdr3_length: 16; d_call: TRBD1; v_call: TRBV20-1; clone_size: few; cdr3_nt: TGCAGTGCTAGAATTCAAGGACAGGGGCCTAGAAACATTCAGTACTTC; cdr3_aa: CSARIQGQGPRNIQYF
j_call: TRBJ2-7; cdr3_length: 16; d_call: TRBD2; v_call: TRBV6-1; clone_size: few; cdr3_nt: TGTGCCAGCAGTCCGGGATTGACTAGCGGCTCCTACGAGCAGTACTTC; cdr3_aa: CASSPGLTSGSYEQYF
j_call: TRBJ2-6; cdr3_length: 19; d_call: TRBD1; v_call: TRBV29-1; clone_size: NA; cdr3_nt: TGCAGCGTCTTGAATCCGGCCGGGACAGGGATCTCTGGGGCCAACGTCCTGACTTTC; cdr3_aa: CSVLNPAGTGISGANVLTF
j_call: TRBJ1-2; cdr3_length: 16; d_call: TRBD1; v_call: TRBV24-1; clone_size: many; cdr3_nt: TGTGCCACCAGTGACCCCGGACAGGGCCCTCCCTATGGCTACACCTTC; cdr3_aa: CATSDPGQGPPYGYTF
j_call: TRBJ2-3; cdr3_length: 15; d_call: NA; v_call: TRBV4-1; clone_size: NA; cdr3_nt: TGCGCCAGCAGCCAAGAGTGGGGAGGAACAGATACGCAGTATTTT; cdr3_aa: CASSQEWGGTDTQYF
j_call: TRBJ2-3; cdr3_length: 15; d_call: NA; v_call: TRBV5-1; clone_size: many; cdr3_nt: TGCGCCAGCAGCTTGGCCGGAGGGATAGGAGATACGCAGTATTTT; cdr3_aa: CASSLAGGIGDTQYF
j_call: TRBJ2-1; cdr3_length: 14; d_call: NA; v_call: TRBV4-1; clone_size: few; cdr3_nt: TGCGCCAGCAGCCAAGTAGGAGGGAGCAATGAGCAGTTCTTC; cdr3_aa: CASSQVGGSNEQFF
j_call: TRBJ2-4; cdr3_length: 15; d_call: TRBD2; v_call: TRBV12-3/TRBV12-4; clone_size: NA; cdr3_nt: TGTGCCAGCAGTTTAGTCGGGGGGGCCAAAAACATTCAGTACTTC; cdr3_aa: CASSLVGGAKNIQYF
j_call: TRBJ2-7; cdr3_length: 14; d_call: NA; v_call: TRBV29-1; clone_size: NA; cdr3_nt: TGCAGCGTTGCGCTTCTACGGGCCTCCTACGAGCAGTACTTC; cdr3_aa: CSVALLRASYEQYF
j_call: TRBJ2-1; cdr3_length: 13; d_call: NA; v_call: TRBV28; clone_size: NA; cdr3_nt: TGTGCCAGCAGGGAGGGGGGGGGTTTCGAGCAGTTCTTC; cdr3_aa: CASREGGGFEQFF
j_call: TRBJ2-1; cdr3_length: 15; d_call: NA; v_call: TRBV12-3/TRBV12-4; clone_size: NA; cdr3_nt: TGTGCCAGCAGGCACCTTTGGCAGGACTACAATGAGCAGTTCTTC; cdr3_aa: CASRHLWQDYNEQFF
j_call: TRBJ2-4; cdr3_length: 17; d_call: NA; v_call: TRBV4-1; clone_size: few; cdr3_nt: TGCGCCAGCAGCCAAGGACCCGGACCTGGACTCAAAAACATTCAGTACTTC; cdr3_aa: CASSQGPGPGLKNIQYF
j_call: TRBJ2-4; cdr3_length: 16; d_call: TRBD1; v_call: TRBV2; clone_size: NA; cdr3_nt: TGTGCCAGCATCCCAAGGGACAGGGTTGGCAAAAACATTCAGTACTTC; cdr3_aa: CASIPRDRVGKNIQYF
j_call: TRBJ2-1; cdr3_length: 14; d_call: TRBD2; v_call: TRBV12-3/TRBV12-4; clone_size: few; cdr3_nt: TGTGCCAGCAGTTTCGGGAGGCGACACAATGAGCAGTTCTTC; cdr3_aa: CASSFGRRHNEQFF
j_call: TRBJ1-5; cdr3_length: 12; d_call: NA; v_call: TRBV28; clone_size: NA; cdr3_nt: TGTGCCAGCAGTTTACCGGGGAAGCCCCAGCATTTT; cdr3_aa: CASSLPGKPQHF
j_call: TRBJ2-3; cdr3_length: 13; d_call: NA; v_call: TRBV30; clone_size: NA; cdr3_nt: TGTGCCTTTTCTGGACGGTCCACAGATACGCAGTATTTT; cdr3_aa: CAFSGRSTDTQYF
j_call: TRBJ2-1; cdr3_length: 17; d_call: NA; v_call: TRBV12-3/TRBV12-4; clone_size: NA; cdr3_nt: TGTGCCAGCAGTTGGTTTAGGTTCGACAGCTCCTACAATGAGCAGTTCTTC; cdr3_aa: CASSWFRFDSSYNEQFF
j_call: TRBJ2-2; cdr3_length: 16; d_call: NA; v_call: TRBV10-3; clone_size: many; cdr3_nt: TGTGCCATCAGTGGCCCCCCCCGCCTAGTAACCGGGGAGCTGTTTTTT; cdr3_aa: CAISGPPRLVTGELFF
j_call: TRBJ2-2; cdr3_length: 12; d_call: TRBD1; v_call: TRBV25-1; clone_size: few; cdr3_nt: TGTGCCAGCGCAGGGGGCGACGGGGAGCTGTTTTTT; cdr3_aa: CASAGGDGELFF
j_call: TRBJ1-1; cdr3_length: 12; d_call: NA; v_call: TRBV7-9; clone_size: NA; cdr3_nt: TGTGCCAGCAGCTTTATATCAGGGAGAGCTTTCTTT; cdr3_aa: CASSFISGRAFF
j_call: TRBJ2-7; cdr3_length: 15; d_call: TRBD2; v_call: TRBV9; clone_size: NA; cdr3_nt: TGTGCCAGCAGCGTAGGGACTAGCGGGGGCTACGAGCAGTACTTC; cdr3_aa: CASSVGTSGGYEQYF
j_call: TRBJ1-1; cdr3_length: 13; d_call: NA; v_call: TRBV3-1; clone_size: NA; cdr3_nt: TGTGCCAGCAGCCCACAGTCGAACACTGAAGCTTTCTTT; cdr3_aa: CASSPQSNTEAFF
j_call: TRBJ2-1; cdr3_length: 17; d_call: TRBD2; v_call: TRBV10-3; clone_size: NA; cdr3_nt: TGTGCCATCAGCCATAGCGGGGTAGGGGAGGTCTACAATGAGCAGTTCTTC; cdr3_aa: CAISHSGVGEVYNEQFF
j_call: TRBJ1-6; cdr3_length: 14; d_call: NA; v_call: TRBV6-5; clone_size: few; cdr3_nt: TGTGCCAGCAGTTACTCCAGGGAGGGTTCACCCCTCCACTTT; cdr3_aa: CASSYSREGSPLHF
j_call: TRBJ2-5; cdr3_length: 14; d_call: TRBD2; v_call: TRBV12-3/TRBV12-4; clone_size: NA; cdr3_nt: TGTGCCAGCAGTCCGGGACTAGAACTCGAGACCCAGTACTTC; cdr3_aa: CASSPGLELETQYF
j_call: TRBJ2-7; cdr3_length: 15; d_call: NA; v_call: TRBV7-8; clone_size: few; cdr3_nt: TGTGCCAGCAGCCAACACCCCCGGACGGCCTACGAGCAGTACTTC; cdr3_aa: CASSQHPRTAYEQYF
j_call: TRBJ1-5; cdr3_length: 15; d_call: TRBD1; v_call: TRBV6-5; clone_size: few; cdr3_nt: TGTGCCAGCAGTTTCCTGACAGGGCGCAATCAGCCCCAGCATTTT; cdr3_aa: CASSFLTGRNQPQHF
j_call: TRBJ2-3; cdr3_length: 15; d_call: NA; v_call: TRBV12-3/TRBV12-4; clone_size: NA; cdr3_nt: TGTGCCAGCAGTTTATCCCTCCTCCGCCCAGATACGCAGTATTTT; cdr3_aa: CASSLSLLRPDTQYF
j_call: TRBJ2-7; cdr3_length: 14; d_call: NA; v_call: TRBV5-1; clone_size: many; cdr3_nt: TGCGCCAGCAGCTCCCAGACAGGATCCTACGAGCAGTACTTC; cdr3_aa: CASSSQTGSYEQYF
j_call: TRBJ2-7; cdr3_length: 13; d_call: NA; v_call: TRBV7-9; clone_size: medium-sized; cdr3_nt: TGTGCCAGCAGCCGAGGGGAGACCTACGAGCAGTACTTC; cdr3_aa: CASSRGETYEQYF
j_call: TRBJ2-1; cdr3_length: 12; d_call: NA; v_call: TRBV5-1; clone_size: few; cdr3_nt: TGCGCCAGCAGTTCGCGGGAAAATGAGCAGTTCTTC; cdr3_aa: CASSSRENEQFF
j_call: TRBJ2-7; cdr3_length: 14; d_call: NA; v_call: TRBV20-1; clone_size: few; cdr3_nt: TGCAGTGCTAGAGATCGGACTTCCACCTACGAGCAGTACTTC; cdr3_aa: CSARDRTSTYEQYF
j_call: TRBJ2-3; cdr3_length: 11; d_call: NA; v_call: TRBV4-2; clone_size: NA; cdr3_nt: TGTGCCAGCAGCCAAGAGCAAAATCAGTATTTT; cdr3_aa: CASSQEQNQYF
j_call: TRBJ1-6; cdr3_length: 17; d_call: NA; v_call: TRBV28; clone_size: NA; cdr3_nt: TGTGCCAGCAGTTTTGGTCTCGGGGGCGCCTATAATTCACCCCTCCACTTT; cdr3_aa: CASSFGLGGAYNSPLHF
j_call: TRBJ2-5; cdr3_length: 12; d_call: TRBD1; v_call: TRBV6-1; clone_size: NA; cdr3_nt: TGTGCCAGCAGAACAGGGGTTGAGACCCAGTACTTC; cdr3_aa: CASRTGVETQYF
j_call: TRBJ2-1; cdr3_length: 11; d_call: NA; v_call: TRBV6-6; clone_size: NA; cdr3_nt: TGTGCCACCAACATTTGGCATGAGCAGTTCTTC; cdr3_aa: CATNIWHEQFF
j_call: TRBJ1-4; cdr3_length: 14; d_call: TRBD1; v_call: TRBV12-3/TRBV12-4; clone_size: NA; cdr3_nt: TGTGCCAGCACCCGGGACAGGGATGCTGAAAAACTGTTTTTT; cdr3_aa: CASTRDRDAEKLFF
j_call: TRBJ2-3; cdr3_length: 12; d_call: TRBD2; v_call: TRBV20-1; clone_size: few; cdr3_nt: TGCAGTGCCCCATCGGGGGGAGATACGCAGTATTTT; cdr3_aa: CSAPSGGDTQYF
j_call: TRBJ1-2; cdr3_length: 15; d_call: NA; v_call: TRBV29-1; clone_size: NA; cdr3_nt: TGCAGCGTTGGCCCACGGCAGGCTACTAACTATGGCTACACCTTC; cdr3_aa: CSVGPRQATNYGYTF
j_call: TRBJ1-1; cdr3_length: 15; d_call: NA; v_call: TRBV10-3; clone_size: few; cdr3_nt: TGTGCCATCAGTGTAAGGGCCGGAGGGAACACTGAAGCTTTCTTT; cdr3_aa: CAISVRAGGNTEAFF
j_call: TRBJ1-1; cdr3_length: 15; d_call: NA; v_call: TRBV7-6; clone_size: many; cdr3_nt: TGTGCCAGCAGCTTAGGGGCAGGGATGGACACTGAAGCTTTCTTT; cdr3_aa: CASSLGAGMDTEAFF
j_call: TRBJ1-2; cdr3_length: 14; d_call: TRBD1; v_call: TRBV7-9; clone_size: few; cdr3_nt: TGTGCCAGCAGTCCTCGGGACAGGCTGCATGGCTACACCTTC; cdr3_aa: CASSPRDRLHGYTF
j_call: TRBJ2-3; cdr3_length: 14; d_call: NA; v_call: TRBV27; clone_size: NA; cdr3_nt: TGTGCCAGCCGCCCAACTAGGGGTGAAGATACGCAGTATTTT; cdr3_aa: CASRPTRGEDTQYF